The table lists the clone carrying this TCR beta chain with a few counts. The entry originates in a study of T-cell memory formation after mild COVID-19. The V and J ends lost 2 bases and 0 bases, in that order; junction bases with no gene match: 7. Per germline, CDR1 KGHDR and CDR2 SFDVKD. This CDR3 comprises 17 residues. TCRdb ran MiXCR on the 5' RACE reads and lists one entry per CDR3 protein. The data hold 470,000 or so distinct CDR3 sequences, with around 25% observed a single time. The rearrangement links TRBV24-1 to TRBJ2-3; 7 bases fit TRBD1. The specimen sequenced was PBMCs or a T cell subset sorted from them (not recorded which). The TCR sequence derives from an adult woman who had mild COVID-19 (a few samples of this study predate the infection). Cell type and time point are not known. The CDR3 nucleotides read TGTGCCACCAGTGATTCATTCAGGGGGTTCAGCACAGATACGCAGTATTTT. Its protein product is CATSDSFRGFSTDTQYF.